This T cell receptor beta chain is drawn from a study of T cell repertoires in cytomegalovirus infection. Looking at the study overall: Based on public TCR beta signatures, there were indications of CMV infection and of a matching HLA type. Study results and caveats: CMV-specific HLA-C-restricted TCR beta clonotypes dominated the ex vivo response. Totalled public TCR beta family frequency picked out people who carried CMV plus the relevant HLA.

On this clonotype: Its antigen is as yet unknown.

V lost 4 bases and J lost 2; bases outside the gene matches: 7. The length of the CDR3 is 16 residues. Germline V gene lookup returns CDR1 LGHDT and CDR2 YNNKEL (reference sequence). Each CDR3 protein gets one entry after TCRdb re-called the reads with MiXCR. The table has approximately 550,000 distinct CDR3 sequences, 16% seen once. This chain joins TRBV3-1 and TRBJ1-5; 8 nucleotides match TRBD1. The source is a human donor in good health (CMV status not recorded). Some clones in this sample may be carry-over from other donors' samples. Sequencing was performed on CD8+ T cells from PBMCs. The CDR3 DNA sequence: TGTGCCAGCAGCCCAGACAGGGGAGCGGGCAATCAGCCCCAGCATTTT. It yields the protein CASSPDRGAGNQPQHF.